The entry below gives a single T cell receptor beta chain sequence along with its context. The antigen is unknown. Here immunoSEQ multiplex PCR was the method, and the copy in TCRdb shows in-frame clones only, minus some. The table lists around 56,000 clones, approximately 90% of them singletons. These data originate in a study of OX40 agonist ivuxolimab in advanced cancers. About the research overall: Intravenous ivuxolimab at 0.01 to 10 mg/kg was given to patients every 2 weeks. Patients enrolled in dose escalation were diagnosed with hepatocellular carcinoma, melanoma, renal cell or head and neck cancer. Broader study findings: Among the lowest levels of clonal expansion were found in partial responders at 0.1-3.0 mg/kg. At 0.1 to 3.0 mg/kg and by week 6, clonal expansion occurred in CD4+ and CD8+ blood T cells.

The CDR3 extends over 14 amino acids. Germline loops: CDR1 MNHEY, CDR2 SVGAGI. V shed 5 bases and J shed 11 bases, with 18 bases lying between them. The clonotype was recovered from an adult with an advanced solid tumor such as melanoma, head and neck, liver or kidney cancer. The source was CD4+ or CD8+ T cells sorted from blood, collected in a trial of the OX40 agonist ivuxolimab. The rearrangement joins TRBV6-5 to TRBJ1-4, with D uncertain. The CDR3 is CASSPESTATKLFF. The CDR3 bases are TGTGCCAGCAGTCCCGAGTCGACCGCGACGAAACTGTTTTTT.